This T cell receptor (beta chain) was obtained from a study of blood T cell repertoires in COVID-19. Study background: Specimens from acute and convalescent COVID-19 originated in the United States, Italy and Spain.

With V trimmed by 6 bases and J by 7 bases, 13 bases remained unmatched. The CDR3 extends over 15 amino acids. Germline CDR1 and CDR2: MNHEY and SVGAGI. Original methodology: For nucleated cells, counts were estimated from reference gene primer amplification. Clones were read by immunoSEQ multiplex PCR, and TCRdb kept only the in-frame ones, dropping some. V and J calls and clone size come straight from that table; D and trimming were deduced from the DNA. Among about 440,000 clones listed, approximately 90% were seen once. The source material was peripheral blood. The receptor's source is a woman aged 45 to 65 with COVID-19, enrolled during active disease. The chain has TRBV6-5 and TRBJ1-2; TRBD1 aligns across 8 bases. The CDR3 nucleotides are TGTGCCAGCAGCCCCACGGATCGGACAGGGAGTGGCTACACCTTC. Translated: CASSPTDRTGSGYTF.